A single sample is the source of the 15 T cell receptor beta chains below, sequenced in a study of blood T cell repertoires in COVID-19. Sequencing was performed with immunoSEQ multiplex PCR; in TCRdb, only in-frame clones are kept and a portion is missing. This table holds 70,000 to 80,000 clones, 87% found once. Sequences were obtained from peripheral blood. The source is a woman aged 50 to 60 with acute or convalescent COVID-19.

The gene calls are TRBV27 and TRBJ1-2; perhaps TRBD1 as D (5 bases). The CDR3 totals 16 residues. V lost 5 bases to trimming and J lost 0 bases, with 16 bases between them. Germline CDR1 MNHEY, CDR2 SMNVEV (reference sequence). The CDR3 bases are TGTGCCAGCAGTCCTGCCCTTGGGGGGACTAACTATGGCTACACCTTC. Its protein is CASSPALGGTNYGYTF.

The chain carries TRBV18 and TRBJ1-6; 10 bases align to TRBD1. The CDR3 totals 16 residues. Trimming at V came to 6 bases and at J to 6 bases, leaving 8 bases not matched to a gene. CDR1 is KGHSH and CDR2 is LQKENI in the germline V gene. The CDR3 nucleotides read TGTGCCAGCTCCCCTACCCGGACAGGGGGTAATTCACCCCTCCACTTT. Encoded protein: CASSPTRTGGNSPLHF.

The chain joins TRBV5-4 to TRBJ2-3; D unclear. The CDR3 runs to 15 residues. Germline-derived CDR1 and CDR2 are SGHNT and YYREEE (reference sequence). The V end lost 2 bases, the J end lost 0 bases, and 10 bases lay between the germline ends. In nucleotides, the CDR3 is TGTGCCAGCAGCTTTAGTAGTGTGAGCACAGATACGCAGTATTTT. Amino acids: CASSFSSVSTDTQYF.

The J gene is TRBJ2-1, the V gene TRBV5-1; 8 nucleotides line up with TRBD2. V shed 4 bases, J shed 0 bases, and the junction held 3 bases outside the gene matches. Germline CDR1 SGHRS, CDR2 YFSETQ. The CDR3 runs 15 residues. The CDR3 loop is CASSRGGSSYNEQFF. The CDR3, as DNA: TGCGCCAGCAGCCGGGGGGGTAGCTCCTACAATGAGCAGTTCTTC.

The CDR3 DNA sequence: TGTGCCTGGGCAGATGGAAGGAGAAGCACTGAAGCTTTCTTT. This sequence encodes CAWADGRRSTEAFF. This sequence joins TRBV30 and TRBJ1-1; D call uncertain. The CDR3 is 14 amino acids. The germline CDR1 and CDR2 sequences are GTSNPN and SVGIG (reference sequence). V dropped 5 bases and J dropped 4 bases, with 17 bases sitting between them.

V is TRBV19 and J is TRBJ2-2; tentatively, D is TRBD2 (5 bases). Germline V gives CDR1 LNHDA, CDR2 SQIVND (reference sequence). V shed 7 bases and J shed 2 bases, with 20 bases lying between them. This CDR3 is built from 17 residues. The CDR3 DNA reads as TGTGCCAGTAAGGCCATTAGTCGAGGGATTAACACCGGGGAGCTGTTTTTT. This gives the protein CASKAISRGINTGELFF.

CDR3 coding DNA: TGCAGCGTTCAGGACAGGGCGGGGGGGGAGCTGTTTTTT. Its protein product is CSVQDRAGGELFF. The V gene is TRBV29-1, the J gene TRBJ2-2, with 8 nucleotides matching TRBD1. The germline CDR1 and CDR2 sequences are SQVTM and ANQGSEA. Trimming took 5 bases from V and 8 from J; bases not matched to a gene: 7. The CDR3 is 13 amino acids.

This clone was seen a single time. The V call is TRBV9, the J call TRBJ1-5; no clear D gene. Deletions cut 0 bases from V and 5 bases from J, with 9 bases between. Looked up from germline, CDR1 is SGDLS and CDR2 is YYNGEE. This CDR3 has 14 residues. The CDR3 loop reads CASSVGADDQPQHF. In DNA, the CDR3 is TGTGCCAGCAGCGTAGGGGCAGACGATCAGCCCCAGCATTTT.

J is TRBJ2-1 and V is TRBV3-1 (or the pseudogene TRBV3-2), with 8 positions matching TRBD1. Losses at the gene ends were 3 bases for V and 5 bases for J; bases not matched to a gene: 3. The CDR3 runs 14 residues. Germline CDR1 is LGHDT and CDR2 is YNNKEL (reference sequence). This CDR3 reads CASSHRGPNNEQFF. DNA of the CDR3: TGTGCCAGCAGCCACAGGGGGCCTAACAATGAGCAGTTCTTC.

The V and J genes are TRBV2 and TRBJ2-5, with D hard to call. Germline CDR1 SNHLY, CDR2 FYNNEI. Trimming stripped 5 bases from V and 4 bases from J, with 5 bases between. The CDR3 is 11 amino acids. CDR3 bases: TGTGCCAGCAGTAACTCAGAGACCCAGTACTTC. This encodes CASSNSETQYF.

J is TRBJ2-4 and V is TRBV2; 7 bases agree with TRBD1. The junction had 4 bases not matched to a gene; V was cut back by 4 bases and J by 7 bases. Germline V gene sequence: CDR1 SNHLY, CDR2 FYNNEI. This CDR3 spans 13 amino acids. The CDR3 DNA reads TGTGCCAGCAGTGGTTCACAGGGGAACATTCAGTACTTC. Protein: CASSGSQGNIQYF.

This sequence joins TRBV2 and TRBJ2-3, with 7 bases identical to TRBD1. Germline V gene lookup returns CDR1 SNHLY and CDR2 FYNNEI. V dropped 6 bases and J dropped 1; count of bases not matched to a gene: 7. This CDR3 has 15 residues. CDR3: CASRGTAGRTDTQYF. CDR3 coding DNA: TGTGCCAGCAGAGGGACAGCCGGCCGCACAGATACGCAGTATTTT.

The V gene is TRBV30, the J gene TRBJ1-4; no clear D gene. The CDR3 is made up of 14 amino acids. V dropped 6 bases and J dropped 8 bases, with 19 bases sitting between them. CDR1 and CDR2 (germline): GTSNPN, SVGIG (reference sequence). The CDR3 sequence is CACPKESTGEKLFF. In nucleotides, the CDR3 is TGTGCCTGCCCCAAGGAAAGTACGGGGGAAAAACTGTTTTTT.

The chain couples TRBV5-4 to TRBJ1-1; weak D call: TRBD1 (5 bases). V was pared by 0 bases and J by 1 base, with 7 bases between. The CDR3 contains 14 residues. From germline, CDR1 is SGHNT and CDR2 YYREEE (reference sequence). CDR3 nucleotides: TGTGCCAGCAGCTTGGCCAGGGCGAACACTGAAGCTTTCTTT. As protein: CASSLARANTEAFF.

The DNA of the CDR3 is TGTGCCAGCAGCTTATCAGGCGGGGGACGATACAATGAGCAGTTCTTC. The encoded protein is CASSLSGGGRYNEQFF. The chain couples TRBV13 to TRBJ2-1, with 7 bases that match TRBD2. CDR1 is PRHDT and CDR2 is FYEKMQ in the germline V gene (reference sequence). This CDR3 has 16 amino acids. V shed 2 bases, J shed 4 bases, and the junction held 8 bases outside the gene matches.